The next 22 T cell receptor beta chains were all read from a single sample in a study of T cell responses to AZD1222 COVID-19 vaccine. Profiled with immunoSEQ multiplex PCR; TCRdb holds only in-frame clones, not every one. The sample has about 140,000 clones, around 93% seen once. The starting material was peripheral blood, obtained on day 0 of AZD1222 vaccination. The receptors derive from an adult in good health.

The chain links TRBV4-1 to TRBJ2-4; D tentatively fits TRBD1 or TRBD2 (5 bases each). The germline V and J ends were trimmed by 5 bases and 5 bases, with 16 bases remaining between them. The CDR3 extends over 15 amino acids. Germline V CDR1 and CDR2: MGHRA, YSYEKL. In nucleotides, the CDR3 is TGCGCCAGCAGCTCAGGGACCCTTAGCCAAAACATTCAGTACTTC. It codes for CASSSGTLSQNIQYF.

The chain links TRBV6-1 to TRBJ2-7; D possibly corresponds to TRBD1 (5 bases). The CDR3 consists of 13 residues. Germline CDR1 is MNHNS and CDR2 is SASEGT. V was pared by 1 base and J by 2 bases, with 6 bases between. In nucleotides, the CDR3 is TGTGCCAGCAGTGAAGGACAGCCCTACGAGCAGTACTTC. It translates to CASSEGQPYEQYF.

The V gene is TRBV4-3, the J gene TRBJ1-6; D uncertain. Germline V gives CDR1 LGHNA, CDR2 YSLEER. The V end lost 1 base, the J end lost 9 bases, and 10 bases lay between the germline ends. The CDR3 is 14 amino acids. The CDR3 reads CASSQVARGSPLHF. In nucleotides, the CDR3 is TGCGCCAGCAGCCAAGTTGCCCGGGGTTCACCCCTCCACTTT.

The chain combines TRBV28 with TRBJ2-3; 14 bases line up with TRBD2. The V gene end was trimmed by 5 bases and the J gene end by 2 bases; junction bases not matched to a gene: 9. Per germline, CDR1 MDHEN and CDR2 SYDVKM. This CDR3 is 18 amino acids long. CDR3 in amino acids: CASSPRLAGGRHTDTQYF. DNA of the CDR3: TGTGCCAGCAGTCCACGACTAGCGGGGGGGCGCCACACAGATACGCAGTATTTT.

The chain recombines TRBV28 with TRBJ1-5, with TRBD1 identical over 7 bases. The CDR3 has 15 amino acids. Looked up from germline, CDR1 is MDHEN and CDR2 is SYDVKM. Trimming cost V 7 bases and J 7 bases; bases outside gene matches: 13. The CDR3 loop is CASNQGGALRQPQHF. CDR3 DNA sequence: TGTGCCAGCAACCAGGGGGGGGCGTTACGACAGCCCCAGCATTTT.

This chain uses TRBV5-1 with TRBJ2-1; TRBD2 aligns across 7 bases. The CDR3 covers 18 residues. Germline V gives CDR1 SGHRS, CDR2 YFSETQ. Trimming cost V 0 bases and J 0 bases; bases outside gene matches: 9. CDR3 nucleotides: TGCGCCAGCAGCTTGGGCCCCGCGGGAGTTGGCTCCTACAATGAGCAGTTCTTC. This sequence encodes CASSLGPAGVGSYNEQFF.

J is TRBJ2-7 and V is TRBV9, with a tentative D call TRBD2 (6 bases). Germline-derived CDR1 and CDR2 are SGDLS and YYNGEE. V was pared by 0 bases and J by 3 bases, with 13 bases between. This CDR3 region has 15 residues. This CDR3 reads CASSVATGTYYEQYF. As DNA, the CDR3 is TGTGCCAGCAGCGTAGCTACGGGGACTTACTACGAGCAGTACTTC.

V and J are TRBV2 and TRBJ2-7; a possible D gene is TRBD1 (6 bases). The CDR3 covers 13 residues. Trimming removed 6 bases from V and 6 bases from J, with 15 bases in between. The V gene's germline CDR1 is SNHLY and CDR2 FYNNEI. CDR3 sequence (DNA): TGTGCCAGCAGGGATAACAGGGAAGGCGAGCAGTACTTC. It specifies CASRDNREGEQYF.

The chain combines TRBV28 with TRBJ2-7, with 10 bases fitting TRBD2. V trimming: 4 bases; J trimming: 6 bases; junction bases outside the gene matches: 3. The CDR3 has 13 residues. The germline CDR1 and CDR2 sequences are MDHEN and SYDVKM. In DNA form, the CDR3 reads TGTGCCAGCAGTTCGACTAGCGGGCTCGAGCAGTACTTC. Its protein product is CASSSTSGLEQYF.

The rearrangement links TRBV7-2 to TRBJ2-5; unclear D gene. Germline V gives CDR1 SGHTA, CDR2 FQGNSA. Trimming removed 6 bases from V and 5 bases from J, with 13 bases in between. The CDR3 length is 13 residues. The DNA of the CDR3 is TGTGCCAGCAGACTCCCAGCGTGGGAGACCCAGTACTTC. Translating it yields CASRLPAWETQYF.

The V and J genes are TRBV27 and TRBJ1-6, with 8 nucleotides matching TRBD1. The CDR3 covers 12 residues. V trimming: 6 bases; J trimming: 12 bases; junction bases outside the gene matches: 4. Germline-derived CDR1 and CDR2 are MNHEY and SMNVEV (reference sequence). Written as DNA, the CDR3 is TGTGCCAGCAGAACAGGGGGAATACCCCTCCACTTT. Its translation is CASRTGGIPLHF.

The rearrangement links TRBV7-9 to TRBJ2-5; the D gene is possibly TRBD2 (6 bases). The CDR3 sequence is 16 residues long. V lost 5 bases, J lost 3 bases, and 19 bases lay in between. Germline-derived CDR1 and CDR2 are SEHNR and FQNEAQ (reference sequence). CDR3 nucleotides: TGTGCCAGCAGCCTTAGAGGGGAGGCGCGGGAAGAGACCCAGTACTTC. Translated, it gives CASSLRGEAREETQYF. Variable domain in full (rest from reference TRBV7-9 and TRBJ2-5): DTGVSQNPRHKITKRGQNVTFRCDPISEHNRLYWYRQTLGQGPEFLTYFQNEAQLEKSRLLSDRFSAERPKGSFSTLEIQRTEQGDSAMYLCASSLRGEAREETQYFGPGTRLLVL.

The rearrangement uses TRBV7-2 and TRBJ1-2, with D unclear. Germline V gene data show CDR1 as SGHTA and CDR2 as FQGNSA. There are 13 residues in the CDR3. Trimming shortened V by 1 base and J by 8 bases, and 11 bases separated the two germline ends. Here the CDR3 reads CASSLEGSRGYTF. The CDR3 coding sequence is TGTGCCAGCAGCTTAGAAGGGTCTCGGGGCTACACCTTC.

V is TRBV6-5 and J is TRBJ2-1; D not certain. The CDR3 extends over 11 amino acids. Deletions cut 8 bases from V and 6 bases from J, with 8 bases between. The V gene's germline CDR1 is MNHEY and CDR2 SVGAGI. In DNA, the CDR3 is TGTGCCAGCGTACAGCTCAATGAGCAGTTCTTC. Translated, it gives CASVQLNEQFF.

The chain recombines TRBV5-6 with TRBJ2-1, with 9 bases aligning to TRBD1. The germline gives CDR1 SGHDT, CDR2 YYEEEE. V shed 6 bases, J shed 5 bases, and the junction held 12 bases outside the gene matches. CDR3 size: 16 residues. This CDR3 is CASNNVRTGEDNEQFF. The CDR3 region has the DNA TGTGCCAGCAATAACGTCCGGACAGGGGAAGACAATGAGCAGTTCTTC.

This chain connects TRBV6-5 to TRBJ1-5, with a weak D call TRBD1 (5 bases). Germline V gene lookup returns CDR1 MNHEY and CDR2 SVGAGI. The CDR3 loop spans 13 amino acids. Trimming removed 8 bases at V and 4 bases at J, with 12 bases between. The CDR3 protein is CASAAGLNQPQHF. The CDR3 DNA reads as TGTGCCAGCGCGGCAGGGCTAAATCAGCCCCAGCATTTT.

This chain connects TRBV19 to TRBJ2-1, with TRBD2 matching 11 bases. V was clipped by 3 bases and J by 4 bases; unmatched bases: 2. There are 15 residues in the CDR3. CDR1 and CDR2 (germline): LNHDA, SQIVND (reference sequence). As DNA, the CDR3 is TGTGCCAGTAGTATGGGGACTAGCGGATACAATGAGCAGTTCTTC. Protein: CASSMGTSGYNEQFF.

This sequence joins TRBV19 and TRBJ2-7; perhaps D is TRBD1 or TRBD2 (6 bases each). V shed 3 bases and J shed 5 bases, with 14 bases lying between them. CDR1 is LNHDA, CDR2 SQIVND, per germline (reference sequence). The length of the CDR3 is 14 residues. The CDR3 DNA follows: TGTGCCAGTAGTATTTCCGGGGGCGGGAACGAGCAGTACTTC. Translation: CASSISGGGNEQYF.

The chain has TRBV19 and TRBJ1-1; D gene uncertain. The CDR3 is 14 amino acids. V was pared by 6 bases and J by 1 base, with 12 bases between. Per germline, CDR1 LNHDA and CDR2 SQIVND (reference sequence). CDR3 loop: CASRVPKRNTEAFF. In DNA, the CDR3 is TGTGCCAGTAGAGTCCCAAAAAGGAACACTGAAGCTTTCTTT.

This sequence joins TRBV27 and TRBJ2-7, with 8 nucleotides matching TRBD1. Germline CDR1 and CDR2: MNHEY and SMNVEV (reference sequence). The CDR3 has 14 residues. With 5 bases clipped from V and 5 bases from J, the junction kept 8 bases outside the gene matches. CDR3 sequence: CASSLLSTGDEQYF. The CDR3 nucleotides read TGTGCCAGCAGTCTGCTCTCGACAGGGGACGAGCAGTACTTC.

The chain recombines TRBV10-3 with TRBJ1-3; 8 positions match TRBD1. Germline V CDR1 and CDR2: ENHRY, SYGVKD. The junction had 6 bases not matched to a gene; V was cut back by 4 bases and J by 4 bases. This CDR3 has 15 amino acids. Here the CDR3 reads CAISGTGTRGNTIYF. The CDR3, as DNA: TGTGCCATCAGTGGGACAGGGACAAGGGGAAACACCATATATTTT.

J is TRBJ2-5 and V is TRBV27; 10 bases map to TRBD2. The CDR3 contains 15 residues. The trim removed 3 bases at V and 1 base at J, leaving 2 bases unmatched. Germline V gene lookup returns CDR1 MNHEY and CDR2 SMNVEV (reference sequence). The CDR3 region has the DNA TGTGCCAGCAGTTTTAGCGGGGGGTTCCAAGAGACCCAGTACTTC. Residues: CASSFSGGFQETQYF.